These 26 T cell receptor beta chains originate from one sample sequenced in a study of T cell repertoires in cytomegalovirus infection. These TCRs' antigens remain unknown. In TCRdb, the reads were re-called with MiXCR into one record per CDR3 protein. The table records approximately 590,000 distinct CDR3 sequences, about 40% of them present only once. The input for sequencing was cultured PBMCs, taken from culture after CMV antigen stimulation. The receptors shown here come from a human donor in good health (CMV status not recorded). Some clones in this sample may be carry-over from other donors' samples.

The gene calls are TRBV7-6 and TRBJ2-1; the match to TRBD2 covers 12 bases. The CDR3 extends over 16 amino acids. In germline, CDR1 is SGHVS, CDR2 FNYEAQ. The junction had 7 bases not matched to a gene; V was cut back by 6 bases and J by 4 bases. For the CDR3, the DNA is TGTGCCAGCAGTCCATCTAGCGGGAGGGGGTACAATGAGCAGTTCTTC. This encodes CASSPSSGRGYNEQFF. Drawing the rest from reference TRBV7-6 and TRBJ2-1, the complete variable domain is GAGVSQSPRYKVTKRGQDVALRCDPISGHVSLYWYRQALGQGPEFLTYFNYEAQQDKSGLPNDRFSAERPEGSISTLTIQRTEQRDSAMYRCASSPSSGRGYNEQFFGPGTRLTVL.

In this sample, this clonotype turned up a few times. The rearrangement links TRBV27 to TRBJ2-2; D remains ambiguous. The CDR3 is made up of 12 amino acids. Trimming stripped 0 bases from V and 6 bases from J, with 2 bases between. Germline assignment: CDR1 MNHEY and CDR2 SMNVEV (reference sequence). The CDR3 sequence is CASSLSPGELFF. CDR3 nucleotides: TGTGCCAGCAGTTTATCCCCCGGGGAGCTGTTTTTT.

A few counts support this clonotype. V and J are TRBV11-2 and TRBJ2-5, with D possibly TRBD1 on 6 matching bases. The CDR3 sequence is 15 residues long. The germline V gene has CDR1 SGHAT and CDR2 FQNNGV. V lost 8 bases, J lost 6 bases, and 22 bases lay in between. For the CDR3, the DNA is TGTGCCAGCCGAAGGCCAGGGACACCCAAGAAGACCCAGTACTTC. Its protein is CASRRPGTPKKTQYF. The full variable domain, completed using reference TRBV11-2 and TRBJ2-5, is EAGVAQSPRYKIIEKRQSVAFWCNPISGHATLYWYQQILGQGPKLLIQFQNNGVVDDSQLPKDRFSAERLKGVDSTLKIQPAKLEDSAVYLCASRRPGTPKKTQYFGPGTRLLVL.

This clonotype was observed a few times. The rearrangement joins TRBV15 to TRBJ2-5, with D perhaps being TRBD1 or TRBD2 (5 bases each). Deletions cut 0 bases from V and 5 bases from J, with 16 bases between. Germline CDR1 reads LNHNV; CDR2 reads YYDKDF (reference sequence). The CDR3 is 16 residues long. CDR3 sequence (DNA): TGTGCCACCAGCAGAGATCCGCAGGGAGTGATGGAGACCCAGTACTTC. This translates into CATSRDPQGVMETQYF.

This clonotype was detected only a few times. The V call is TRBV4-1, the J call TRBJ1-6; 7 positions match TRBD1. Germline V gene data show CDR1 as MGHRA and CDR2 as YSYEKL. The CDR3 is 15 residues long. With 3 bases clipped from V and 6 bases from J, the junction kept 5 bases outside the gene matches. CDR3 amino acids: CASSHDDRANSPLHF. As DNA, the CDR3 is TGCGCCAGCAGCCATGATGACAGGGCTAATTCACCCCTCCACTTT.

This clonotype was found many times. This chain uses TRBV7-2 with TRBJ2-3; D not resolved. V was clipped by 2 bases and J by 4 bases, with 7 bases between them. The CDR3 is 13 amino acids. Germline CDR1 and CDR2: SGHTA and FQGNSA. The CDR3 here is CASSLKVADTQYF. CDR3 DNA: TGTGCCAGCAGCTTAAAGGTAGCAGATACGCAGTATTTT.

This clonotype was observed a few times. This chain links TRBV10-3 with TRBJ1-2; maybe TRBD1 (5 bases). Germline-derived CDR1 and CDR2 are ENHRY and SYGVKD. This CDR3 contains 15 residues. The V end lost 4 bases, the J end lost 0 bases, and 12 bases lay between the germline ends. The CDR3 spells CAISGVQGANYGYTF. CDR3 nucleotide sequence: TGTGCCATCAGTGGGGTTCAGGGAGCTAACTATGGCTACACCTTC.

The rearrangement uses TRBV12-3 or TRBV12-4 and TRBJ1-4; 7 bases line up with TRBD1. There are 13 residues in the CDR3. Trimming removed 2 bases from V and 8 bases from J; junction bases left unmatched: 2. DNA for the CDR3: TGTGCCAGCAGTTTAACAGGGGTAGAAAAACTGTTTTTT. Amino acids: CASSLTGVEKLFF.

This clonotype was seen repeatedly, ten times or more. The chain carries TRBV7-2 and TRBJ1-5; no definite D call. The CDR3 sequence is 16 residues long. Trimming shortened V by 3 bases and J by 1 base, and 13 bases separated the two germline ends. Germline CDR1 SGHTA, CDR2 FQGNSA. DNA for the CDR3: TGTGCCAGCAGCTTTTTTACGGGAGTGAGCAATCAGCCCCAGCATTTT. Its protein is CASSFFTGVSNQPQHF.

The chain combines TRBV6-1 with TRBJ1-3, with 7 bases aligning to TRBD1. This CDR3 comprises 15 residues. With 6 bases clipped from V and 4 bases from J, the junction kept 9 bases outside the gene matches. Looked up from germline, CDR1 is MNHNS and CDR2 is SASEGT. Written as DNA, the CDR3 is TGTGCCAGCAGCCAGAACAGGGGCTCAGGAAACACCATATATTTT. Amino acid sequence: CASSQNRGSGNTIYF.

The chain is built from TRBV27 and TRBJ2-3; TRBD2 aligns across 8 bases. The trim removed 5 bases at V and 2 bases at J, leaving 12 bases unmatched. Germline CDR1 is MNHEY and CDR2 is SMNVEV (reference sequence). The CDR3 is 17 amino acids. This CDR3 reads CASSPPNPSGYTDTQYF. The CDR3 DNA reads as TGTGCCAGCAGTCCCCCTAATCCTAGCGGGTACACAGATACGCAGTATTTT.

This clonotype has a handful of counts. This chain connects TRBV18 to TRBJ2-1, with 7 bases lining up with TRBD2. This CDR3 is built from 18 residues. The ends lost 3 bases at V and 6 bases at J; junction bases unmatched: 17. The germline V gene encodes CDR1 KGHSH and CDR2 LQKENI. DNA of the CDR3: TGTGCCAGCTCACCGCCCACGTTTCTAAGCGGGGATCTCAATGAGCAGTTCTTC. This encodes CASSPPTFLSGDLNEQFF. Variable domain in full (rest from reference TRBV18 and TRBJ2-1): NAGVMQNPRHLVRRRGQEARLRCSPMKGHSHVYWYRQLPEEGLKFMVYLQKENIIDESGMPKERFSAEFPKEGPSILRIQQVVRGDSAAYFCASSPPTFLSGDLNEQFFGPGTRLTVL.

The rearrangement uses TRBV5-1 and TRBJ2-3, with 7 bases fitting TRBD1. V was clipped by 0 bases and J by 2 bases; unmatched bases: 3. The germline V gene encodes CDR1 SGHRS and CDR2 YFSETQ. This CDR3 is 15 amino acids long. The CDR3 region is CASSLATGVTDTQYF. The CDR3 nucleotides are TGCGCCAGCAGCTTGGCTACAGGGGTCACAGATACGCAGTATTTT. The full variable domain, in which reference TRBV5-1 and TRBJ2-3 provide the parts outside the CDR3, is KAGVTQTPRYLIKTRGQQVTLSCSPISGHRSVSWYQQTPGQGLQFLFEYFSETQRNKGNFPGRFSGRQFSNSRSEMNVSTLELGDSALYLCASSLATGVTDTQYFGPGTRLTVL.

This clonotype showed up many times. The genes are TRBV7-2 and TRBJ1-2; D is undetermined. V lost 1 base to trimming and J lost 5 bases, with 8 bases between them. Germline-derived CDR1 and CDR2 are SGHTA and FQGNSA. This CDR3 is 13 amino acids long. CDR3 sequence reads: CASSLGQRYGYTF. CDR3 nucleotide sequence: TGTGCCAGCAGCTTAGGGCAGCGTTATGGCTACACCTTC.

This clonotype is a singleton in its sample. The chain couples TRBV12-3 or TRBV12-4 to TRBJ2-2, with a possible D match to TRBD2 (6 bases). The CDR3 runs to 16 residues. V was clipped by 3 bases and J by 4 bases, with 15 bases between them. CDR3 sequence: CASSFLATRGTGELFF. In nucleotides, the CDR3 is TGTGCCAGCAGTTTCCTTGCGACGCGGGGCACCGGGGAGCTGTTTTTT.

This clonotype has a handful of counts. The chain is built from TRBV19 and TRBJ2-1; TRBD2 might be the D (6 bases). The CDR3 spans 14 residues. Trimming removed 3 bases at V and 12 bases at J, with 18 bases between. Germline V gives CDR1 LNHDA, CDR2 SQIVND (reference sequence). The CDR3 region is CASSMGSGVKVQFF. Here the CDR3 DNA reads TGTGCCAGTAGTATGGGGTCGGGAGTAAAGGTGCAGTTCTTC.

This clonotype was seen only a few times. The gene calls are TRBV4-1 and TRBJ2-2; maybe TRBD2 (9 bases). Deletions cut 2 bases from V and 5 bases from J, with 21 bases between. This CDR3 is built from 18 residues. Germline V gene data show CDR1 as MGHRA and CDR2 as YSYEKL. The CDR3 loop is CASSQPTGGAGGTGELFF. In nucleotides, the CDR3 is TGCGCCAGCAGCCAACCAACAGGGGGAGCGGGGGGAACCGGGGAGCTGTTTTTT.

This rearrangement joins TRBV27 to TRBJ1-2, with a tentative D call TRBD1 (5 bases). Germline V lookup: CDR1 MNHEY, CDR2 SMNVEV (reference sequence). This CDR3 contains 15 residues. Trimming shortened V by 2 bases and J by 7 bases, and 17 bases separated the two germline ends. The CDR3 coding sequence is TGTGCCAGCAGTTTAAGGGGCGATCCTTCGTCTGGCTACACCTTC. Residues: CASSLRGDPSSGYTF.

This chain connects TRBV20-1 to TRBJ2-1; D may be TRBD2 (5 bases). The CDR3 has 17 amino acids. CDR1 DFQATT and CDR2 SNEGSKA come from the germline V gene (reference sequence). V lost 0 bases to trimming and J lost 0 bases, with 15 bases between them. CDR3 protein: CSARDLTSISSYNEQFF. As DNA, the CDR3 is TGCAGTGCTAGAGATCTTACTAGTATCAGCTCCTACAATGAGCAGTTCTTC.

The genes are TRBV11-2 and TRBJ2-7, with 9 bases lining up with TRBD2. The length of the CDR3 is 16 residues. After removal of 2 bases from V and 7 bases from J, the junction contained 12 bases not matched to a gene. CDR1 SGHAT and CDR2 FQNNGV come from the germline V gene. CDR3 amino acids: CASSLMAGGLSGEQYF. The CDR3 DNA sequence: TGTGCCAGCAGCTTAATGGCGGGAGGGCTTTCTGGGGAGCAGTACTTC. Based on the CDR3 plus reference TRBV11-2 and TRBJ2-7, the full variable domain is EAGVAQSPRYKIIEKRQSVAFWCNPISGHATLYWYQQILGQGPKLLIQFQNNGVVDDSQLPKDRFSAERLKGVDSTLKIQPAKLEDSAVYLCASSLMAGGLSGEQYFGPGTRLTVT.

The DNA for the CDR3 is TGTGCCAGCAGCATCGAGAGCGGGAGCTACAATGAGCAGTTCTTC. It specifies CASSIESGSYNEQFF. The chain recombines TRBV7-2 with TRBJ2-1; 8 nucleotides line up with TRBD2. This CDR3 region has 15 residues. Germline values: CDR1 SGHTA, CDR2 FQGNSA. The ends lost 5 bases at V and 3 bases at J; junction bases unmatched: 6.

The chain has TRBV2 and TRBJ2-7; D may be TRBD1 (6 bases). CDR1 and CDR2 (germline): SNHLY, FYNNEI. The CDR3 length is 15 residues. The V end was cut by 7 bases, the J end by 5 bases, with 21 bases between. CDR3 in amino acids: CASNEDGTPSDEQYF. CDR3 in DNA: TGTGCCAGCAACGAGGACGGGACACCTTCTGACGAGCAGTACTTC. Complete variable domain (other parts from reference TRBV2 and TRBJ2-7): EPEVTQTPSHQVTQMGQEVILRCVPISNHLYFYWYRQILGQKVEFLVSFYNNEISEKSEIFDDQFSVERPDGSNFTLKIRSTKLEDSAMYFCASNEDGTPSDEQYFGPGTRLTVT.

This clonotype occurred many times. The chain couples TRBV7-2 to TRBJ2-7; no reliable D call. The germline V and J ends were trimmed by 1 base and 0 bases, with 7 bases remaining between them. This CDR3 is built from 14 residues. Germline lookup yields CDR1 SGHTA and CDR2 FQGNSA. The CDR3 DNA reads as TGTGCCAGCAGCTTAGGGCAGGTCTCCTACGAGCAGTACTTC. Amino acid sequence: CASSLGQVSYEQYF.

This clonotype was picked up many times. The chain couples TRBV6-5 to TRBJ2-1, with D maybe TRBD1 (6 bases). The CDR3 extends over 15 amino acids. The germline CDR1 and CDR2 sequences are MNHEY and SVGAGI. V lost 0 bases, J lost 7 bases, and 13 bases lay in between. In DNA, the CDR3 is TGTGCCAGCAGTTACTCGCAACAGGGTGGAAATGAGCAGTTCTTC. Amino acids: CASSYSQQGGNEQFF.

This rearrangement joins TRBV12-3 or TRBV12-4 to TRBJ2-1; D possibly corresponds to TRBD1 (6 bases). CDR3 length: 14 residues. The V end lost 8 bases, the J end lost 0 bases, and 11 bases lay between the germline ends. This CDR3 is CASVGGSSYNEQFF. As DNA, the CDR3 is TGTGCCAGCGTAGGGGGAAGCTCCTACAATGAGCAGTTCTTC.

This sequence joins TRBV29-1 and TRBJ1-4; tentatively, D is TRBD1 (5 bases). Trimming removed 3 bases from V and 7 bases from J, with 12 bases in between. The CDR3 totals 13 residues. Germline values: CDR1 SQVTM, CDR2 ANQGSEA. The DNA for the CDR3 is TGCAGCGTTGAGGCGCAGGGAAGTGAAAAACTGTTTTTT. Amino acids: CSVEAQGSEKLFF.